This TCR beta chain was profiled in a study of T-cell reconstitution after alpha-beta-depleted transplantation in children. This clonotype has more than one count but fewer than ten. TCRbeta library construction was performed incorporating unique molecular identifiers. Each CDR3 protein is one row after TCRdb ran MiXCR on the PCR reads. The sample carries 450,000 to 600,000 distinct CDR3 sequences, under 15% recorded once. The CDR3 spans 16 residues. The germline CDR1 and CDR2 sequences are SQVTM and ANQGSEA. The V end was cut by 3 bases, the J end by 2 bases, with 17 bases between. This sample comprised PBMCs, mostly from graft donor cells, obtained 360 days after TCRalphabeta/CD19-depleted stem cell transplant. The sequence was collected from a male patient aged 10 to 17 who had a stem cell transplant for acute myeloid leukemia, so the T cells may come from the graft donor. The V and J genes are TRBV29-1 and TRBJ2-1, with D tentatively TRBD2 (5 bases). The CDR3 bases are TGCAGCGTTGAGGGCGTTCGGGGAGTCGCCTACAATGAGCAGTTCTTC. Protein: CSVEGVRGVAYNEQFF.